This T cell receptor (beta chain) appears in the sequencing data of a study of blood T cells in healthy people across ages. Study background: About one barcoded beta molecule per two T cells came from capture by template switching.

Donation came from healthy Caucasian individuals in Russia who were aged roughly 6 to 95. Every participating donor contributed 8 to 10 milliliters of peripheral blood through a draw. No fewer than 5 micrograms of total RNA were isolated from every sample. In germline, CDR1 is SGHVS, CDR2 FQNEAQ. This CDR3 region has 15 residues. The V gene lost 2 bases and the J gene lost 11 bases, with 21 bases spanning the gap. Through a sample-barcoded 5' primer and a J-beta primer mix, a second PCR was run for roughly 6 to 12 cycles. Each CDR3 protein gets one entry after TCRdb re-called the 5' RACE reads with MiXCR. Altogether some 730,000 distinct CDR3 sequences are present, approximately 22% being singletons, with the ten largest covering roughly 22%.

The J gene is TRBJ2-5, the V gene TRBV7-8; D is perhaps TRBD2 (6 bases). The sequence derives from a man aged 65-85 years in good health. What was sequenced was blood. DNA for the CDR3: TGTGCCAGCAGCTTAAACGGTGCGGGGCTGGGGGAGCAGTACTTC. Amino acids: CASSLNGAGLGEQYF.